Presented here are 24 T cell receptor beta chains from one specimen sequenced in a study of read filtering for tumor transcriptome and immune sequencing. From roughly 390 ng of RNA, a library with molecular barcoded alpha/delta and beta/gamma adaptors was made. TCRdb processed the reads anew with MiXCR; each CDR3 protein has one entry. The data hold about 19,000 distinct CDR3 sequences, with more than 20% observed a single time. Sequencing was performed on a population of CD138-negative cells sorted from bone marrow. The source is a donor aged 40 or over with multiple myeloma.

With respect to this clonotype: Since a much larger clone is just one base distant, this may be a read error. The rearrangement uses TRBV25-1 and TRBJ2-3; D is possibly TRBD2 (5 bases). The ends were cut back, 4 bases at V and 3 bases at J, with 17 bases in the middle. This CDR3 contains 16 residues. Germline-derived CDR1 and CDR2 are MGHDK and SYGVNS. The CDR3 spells CASSGTLGGCTDTQYF. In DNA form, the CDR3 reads TGTGCCAGCAGTGGGACCTTGGGCGGGTGTACAGATACGCAGTATTTT.

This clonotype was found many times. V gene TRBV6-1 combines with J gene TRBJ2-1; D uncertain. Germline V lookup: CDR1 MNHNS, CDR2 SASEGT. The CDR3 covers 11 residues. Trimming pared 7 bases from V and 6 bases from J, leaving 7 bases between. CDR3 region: CASTYLNEQFF. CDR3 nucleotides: TGTGCCAGCACCTACCTCAATGAGCAGTTCTTC.

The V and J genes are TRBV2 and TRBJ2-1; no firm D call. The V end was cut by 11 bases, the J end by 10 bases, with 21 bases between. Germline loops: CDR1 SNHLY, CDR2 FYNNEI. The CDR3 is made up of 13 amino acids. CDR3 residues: CAQLGGAPDEQFF. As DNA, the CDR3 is TGTGCCCAACTGGGCGGAGCACCAGACGAGCAGTTCTTC. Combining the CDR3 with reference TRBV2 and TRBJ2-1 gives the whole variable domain EPEVTQTPSHQVTQMGQEVILRCVPISNHLYFYWYRQILGQKVEFLVSFYNNEISEKSEIFDDQFSVERPDGSNFTLKIRSTKLEDSAMYFCAQLGGAPDEQFFGPGTRLTVL.

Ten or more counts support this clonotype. CDR3 in DNA: TGCAGCGTTGAATGGGACTCTCCCATCCTCACAGATACGCAGTATTTT. Translation: CSVEWDSPILTDTQYF. The chain uses TRBV29-1 and TRBJ2-3; D is possibly TRBD2 (6 bases). The V gene lost 2 bases and the J gene lost 2 bases, with 17 bases spanning the gap. CDR3 length: 16 amino acids. Germline V lookup: CDR1 SQVTM, CDR2 ANQGSEA.

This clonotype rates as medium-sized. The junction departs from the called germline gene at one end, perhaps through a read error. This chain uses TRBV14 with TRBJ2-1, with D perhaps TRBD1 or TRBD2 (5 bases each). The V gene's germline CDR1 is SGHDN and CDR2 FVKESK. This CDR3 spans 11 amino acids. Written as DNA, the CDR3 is TGTGCCAGCAGCCAAGTGAAGTCGGGACTCTTC. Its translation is CASSQVKSGLF.

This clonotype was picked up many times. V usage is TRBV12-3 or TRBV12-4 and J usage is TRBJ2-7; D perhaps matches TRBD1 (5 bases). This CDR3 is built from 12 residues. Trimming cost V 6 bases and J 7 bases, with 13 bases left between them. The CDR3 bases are TGTGCCAGCAGCCCCTCTTCAGGGGAGCAGTACTTC. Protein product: CASSPSSGEQYF.

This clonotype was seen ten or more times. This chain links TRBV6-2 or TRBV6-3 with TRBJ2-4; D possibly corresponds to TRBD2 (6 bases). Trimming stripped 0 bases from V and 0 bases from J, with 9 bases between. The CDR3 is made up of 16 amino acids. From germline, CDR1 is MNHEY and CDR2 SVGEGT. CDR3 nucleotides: TGTGCCAGCAGTTACTCGTTCGGGAGAGCCAAAAACATTCAGTACTTC. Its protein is CASSYSFGRAKNIQYF.

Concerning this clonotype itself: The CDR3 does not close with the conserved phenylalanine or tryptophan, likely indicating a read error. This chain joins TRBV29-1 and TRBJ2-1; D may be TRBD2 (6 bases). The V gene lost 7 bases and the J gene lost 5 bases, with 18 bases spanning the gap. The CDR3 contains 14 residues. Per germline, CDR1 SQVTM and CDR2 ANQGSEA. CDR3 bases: TGCAGCGGTGTTCCCCTCGCGGGACACAATGAGCAGTTCCTC. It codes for CSGVPLAGHNEQFL.

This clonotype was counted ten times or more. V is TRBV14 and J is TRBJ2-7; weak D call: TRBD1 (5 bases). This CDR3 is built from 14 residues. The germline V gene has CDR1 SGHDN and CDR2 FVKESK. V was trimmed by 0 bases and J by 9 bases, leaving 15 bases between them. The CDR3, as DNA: TGTGCCAGCAGCCAAGATTTAGTGGACACTTTGCAGTACTTC. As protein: CASSQDLVDTLQYF. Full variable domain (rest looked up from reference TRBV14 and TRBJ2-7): EAGVTQFPSHSVIEKGQTVTLRCDPISGHDNLYWYRRVMGKEIKFLLHFVKESKQDESGMPNNRFLAERTGGTYSTLKVQPAELEDSGVYFCASSQDLVDTLQYFGPGTRLTVT.

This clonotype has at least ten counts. CDR3 DNA: TGTGCCAGCAGCCGACCCCGGGGGGAGAACACCGGGGAGCTGTTTTTT. It encodes CASSRPRGENTGELFF. V gene TRBV28 combines with J gene TRBJ2-2; 7 positions match TRBD2. CDR1 MDHEN and CDR2 SYDVKM come from the germline V gene. The CDR3 covers 16 residues. V gave up 6 bases and J gave up 1 base; unmatched junction bases: 8.

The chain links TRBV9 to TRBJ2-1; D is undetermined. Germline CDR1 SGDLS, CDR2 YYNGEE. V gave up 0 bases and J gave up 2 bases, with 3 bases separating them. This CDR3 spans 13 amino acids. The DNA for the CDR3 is TGTGCCAGCAGCGTAGGACCCTACAATGAGCAGTTCTTC. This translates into CASSVGPYNEQFF.

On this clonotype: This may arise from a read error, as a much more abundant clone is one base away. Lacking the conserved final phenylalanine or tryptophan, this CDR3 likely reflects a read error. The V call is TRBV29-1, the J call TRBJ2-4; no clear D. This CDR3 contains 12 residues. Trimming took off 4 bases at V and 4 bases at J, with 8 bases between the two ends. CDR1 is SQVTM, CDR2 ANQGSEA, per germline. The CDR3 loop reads CSVVADKNIQYL. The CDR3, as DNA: TGCAGCGTTGTGGCAGATAAAAACATTCAGTACTTA.

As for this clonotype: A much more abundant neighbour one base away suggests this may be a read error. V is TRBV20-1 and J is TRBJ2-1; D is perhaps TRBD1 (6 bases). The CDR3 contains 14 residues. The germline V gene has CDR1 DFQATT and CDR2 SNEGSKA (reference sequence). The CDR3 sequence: CSAGDHRVTDEQFF. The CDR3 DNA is TGCAGTGCTGGAGATCACAGGGTCACGGATGAGCAGTTCTTC.

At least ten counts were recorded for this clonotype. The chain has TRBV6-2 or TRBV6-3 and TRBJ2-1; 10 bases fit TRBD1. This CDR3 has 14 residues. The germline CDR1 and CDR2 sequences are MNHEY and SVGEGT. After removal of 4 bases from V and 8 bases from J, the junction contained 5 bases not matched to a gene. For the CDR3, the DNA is TGTGCCAGCAGTTTGCGGACAGGGGGGGATGAGCAGTTCTTC. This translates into CASSLRTGGDEQFF.

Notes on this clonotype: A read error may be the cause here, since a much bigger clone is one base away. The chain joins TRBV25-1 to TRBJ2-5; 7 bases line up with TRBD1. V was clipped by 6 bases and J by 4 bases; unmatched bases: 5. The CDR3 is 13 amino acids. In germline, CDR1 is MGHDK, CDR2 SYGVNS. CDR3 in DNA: TGTGCCAGCAGACCGGGACAGCGAGAGACCCAGTACTTC. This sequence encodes CASRPGQRETQYF.

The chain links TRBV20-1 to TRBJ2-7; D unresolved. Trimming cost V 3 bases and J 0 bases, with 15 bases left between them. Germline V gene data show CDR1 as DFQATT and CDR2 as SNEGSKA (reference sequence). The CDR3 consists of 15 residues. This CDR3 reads CSARIRPLISYEQYF. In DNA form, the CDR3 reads TGCAGTGCTAGGATAAGGCCCCTTATCTCCTACGAGCAGTACTTC.

CDR3 DNA sequence: TGTGCCAGCAGTCGGACAGGGTCCTTCCAAGAGACCCAGTACTTC. The encoded protein is CASSRTGSFQETQYF. The gene calls are TRBV28 and TRBJ2-5, with 8 nucleotides matching TRBD1. This CDR3 contains 15 residues. Germline-derived CDR1 and CDR2 are MDHEN and SYDVKM. With V trimmed by 5 bases and J by 1 base, 6 bases remained unmatched. The full variable domain, its missing parts supplied by reference TRBV28 and TRBJ2-5, is DVKVTQSSRYLVKRTGEKVFLECVQDMDHENMFWYRQDPGLGLRLIYFSYDVKMKEKGDIPEGYSVSREKKERFSLILESASTNQTSMYLCASSRTGSFQETQYFGPGTRLLVL.

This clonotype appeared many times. The CDR3 loop is CASSLSGKLDQPQHF. CDR3 DNA sequence: TGTGCCAGCAGCTTATCTGGGAAATTGGATCAGCCCCAGCATTTT. The chain is built from TRBV7-9 and TRBJ1-5; D unresolved. From germline, CDR1 is SEHNR and CDR2 FQNEAQ (reference sequence). The CDR3 totals 15 residues. Deletions cut 2 bases from V and 5 bases from J, with 13 bases between.

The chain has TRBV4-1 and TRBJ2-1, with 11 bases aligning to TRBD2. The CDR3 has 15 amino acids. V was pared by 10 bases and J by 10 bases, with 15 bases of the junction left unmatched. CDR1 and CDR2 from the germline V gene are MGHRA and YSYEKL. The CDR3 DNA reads TGCGCCACTAGCCAATTTCTAGCGGGGGGCGAAGAGCAGTTCTTC. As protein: CATSQFLAGGEEQFF.

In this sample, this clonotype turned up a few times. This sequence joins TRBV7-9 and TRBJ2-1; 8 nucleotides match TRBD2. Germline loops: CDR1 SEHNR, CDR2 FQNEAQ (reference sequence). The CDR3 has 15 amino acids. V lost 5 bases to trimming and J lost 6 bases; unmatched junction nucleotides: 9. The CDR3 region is CASSPSKAGVNEQFF. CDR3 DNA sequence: TGTGCCAGCAGCCCCAGTAAAGCGGGAGTCAATGAGCAGTTCTTC.

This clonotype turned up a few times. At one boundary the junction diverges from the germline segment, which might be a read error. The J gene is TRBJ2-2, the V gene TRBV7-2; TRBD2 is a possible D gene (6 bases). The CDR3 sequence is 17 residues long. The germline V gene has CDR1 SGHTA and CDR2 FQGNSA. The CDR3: CASSLFGGPSNTGELFF. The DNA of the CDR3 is TGTGCCAGCAGCTTATTCGGGGGTCCCTCGAATACCGGGGAGCTGTTTTTT.

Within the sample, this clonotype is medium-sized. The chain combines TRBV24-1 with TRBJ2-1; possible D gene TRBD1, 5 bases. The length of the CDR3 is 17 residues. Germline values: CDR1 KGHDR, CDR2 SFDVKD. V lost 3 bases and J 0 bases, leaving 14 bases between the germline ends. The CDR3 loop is CATSDSDSLSSYNEQFF. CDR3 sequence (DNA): TGTGCCACCAGTGATAGCGACAGCCTTAGCTCCTACAATGAGCAGTTCTTC.

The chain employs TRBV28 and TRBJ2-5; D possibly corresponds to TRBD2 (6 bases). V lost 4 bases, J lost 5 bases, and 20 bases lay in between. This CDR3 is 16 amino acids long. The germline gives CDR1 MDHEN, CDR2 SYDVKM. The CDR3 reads CASSSPSPWEVETQYF. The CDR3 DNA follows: TGTGCCAGCAGTTCCCCCTCCCCCTGGGAGGTGGAGACCCAGTACTTC.

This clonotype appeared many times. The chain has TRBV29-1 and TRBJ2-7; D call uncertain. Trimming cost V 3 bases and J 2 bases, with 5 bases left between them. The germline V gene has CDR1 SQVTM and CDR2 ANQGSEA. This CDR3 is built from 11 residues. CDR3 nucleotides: TGCAGCGTTGAGATTACCTACGAGCAGTACTTC. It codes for CSVEITYEQYF.